Detailed here is one TCR beta chain. This sample stems from a study of cytomegalovirus exposure and HLA in healthy donors. 13 Jbeta primers and 60 Vbeta primers were used for the PCR. Repertoires were generated with immunoSEQ multiplex PCR, while TCRdb's copy carries only in-frame clones and drops some. The sample includes around 230,000 clones, over 75% of them seen just once. Germline assignment: CDR1 MDHEN and CDR2 SYDVKM. The CDR3 has 16 residues. V trimming: 5 bases; J trimming: 6 bases; junction bases outside the gene matches: 12. This TCR was sampled from a male donor in good health and CMV-seronegative. Sequences were obtained from PBMCs. The chain recombines TRBV28 with TRBJ2-7; TRBD1 aligns across 11 bases. CDR3 sequence (DNA): TGTGCCAGCAGTCAACCTGGGACAGGGGGGTCGGGCGAGCAGTACTTC. It specifies CASSQPGTGGSGEQYF.